The subject of this entry is one T cell receptor (beta chain). Other nucleotide sequences from this sample produce the same CDR3. On sorted subsets, replicate PCRs used 200 ng DNA, or around 30,000 T cell genomes. The data were produced by immunoSEQ multiplex PCR, yet TCRdb's version contains in-frame clones alone and is incomplete. This sample yields some 2 million clones, of which approximately 95% are seen a single time; roughly 1.2% belongs to the top ten. Positive CCR7 selection of CD45RO-negative cells yielded the naive CD8 cells, and terminally differentiated effector memory CD45RA+ cells were excluded. From germline, CDR1 is LNHDA and CDR2 SQIVND (reference sequence). V was cut by 1 base and J by 7 bases, with 11 bases left in between. The length of the CDR3 is 13 residues. This sample was included in a study of shared clonotypes between healthy human individuals. Background on the study: Each donor's CD8 memory used one plate, CD8 naive two, each CD4 subset three.

Specimen: naive CD8+ T cells sorted from blood. This chain connects TRBV19 to TRBJ2-7; D is possibly TRBD1 or TRBD2 (6 bases each). The clonotype was recovered from a man younger than 35 in good health. The CDR3 protein is CASSIAGAREQYF. Written as DNA, the CDR3 is TGTGCCAGTAGTATAGCGGGGGCCCGGGAGCAGTACTTC.